The rows below give T cell receptor beta chains drawn from one sample of a study of tumor and adjacent non-tumor tissue in lung cancer. In TCRdb, the multiplex PCR reads were re-called with MiXCR into one record per CDR3 protein. This repertoire shows tens of thousands of distinct CDR3 sequences, roughly 66% found once; its top ten account for around 17%. The specimen was lung tumor tissue. The receptors come from a man aged 60-69 years with non-small cell lung cancer. CDR3s include the opening cysteine and the closing phenylalanine or tryptophan. Fields, in order: J gene, V gene, CDR3 protein.

>TRBJ2-3|TRBV29-1
CSAVFLAGSTDTQYF
>TRBJ1-5|TRBV6-6
CASSGGQPQHF
>TRBJ2-1|TRBV4-1
CASSLYLSGRGEQFF
>TRBJ2-7|TRBV7-9
CASSLPGGGEQYF
>TRBJ1-6|TRBV4-1
CASSQDGSFLHF
>TRBJ1-5|TRBV6-1
CASSMDRELLISNQHQHF
>TRBJ2-1|TRBV6-5
CACTKGRSPYNEQFF
>TRBJ2-7|TRBV5-1
CASSSGTTSGRAYEEYF
>TRBJ2-3|TRBV5-4
CASSYPVAETDTQYF
>TRBJ2-1|TRBV29-1
CGVEGKHSSYNEQFF
>TRBJ1-5|TRBV6-6
CANIRGSGNQPQHF
>TRBJ1-4|TRBV29-1
CSVEMGRKLFF
>TRBJ2-1|TRBV20-1
CSAQHQWGRASNEQFF
>TRBJ2-4|TRBV6-1
CASSEGDLAKNIQYF
>TRBJ2-5|TRBV4-3
CASSQVPVRAALRETQYF
>TRBJ2-1|TRBV7-9
CASSLASNEEFF
>TRBJ1-3|TRBV4-2
CAASQGDRGGGNTIYF
>TRBJ2-3|TRBV19
CASSPHTDTQYF
>TRBJ2-3|TRBV28
CASSFLAGTDTQYF
>TRBJ1-5|TRBV6-2/TRBV6-3
CASKLDRGIQPQHF
>TRBJ2-7|TRBV10-2
CTSLGAINEQYF
>TRBJ2-3|TRBV11-3
CASSPTRATDTQYF
>TRBJ1-5|TRBV4-3
CASSQDTGGNQPQHF
>TRBJ2-7|TRBV7-8
CASSSMAGRHEQYF
>TRBJ2-6|TRBV6-2/TRBV6-3
CASSRLQGTGSNVLTF
>TRBJ1-1|TRBV5-1
CASSLGVAAFF
>TRBJ1-5|TRBV12-3/TRBV12-4
CASSPGHYDQPQHF